This T cell receptor (beta chain) originates from a study of early T cells in non-severe SARS-CoV-2 infection. For the study at large: Sequencing was performed on bulk RNA from unsorted whole blood, leaving chains unpaired.

The CDR3 runs to 14 residues. Molecules of cDNA were individually given unique molecular identifiers that were attached to them. TCRdb independently ran MiXCR on the 5' RACE reads; one entry per CDR3 protein. The sample yields tens of thousands of distinct CDR3 sequences, 6% to 7.5% seen once. The chain links TRBV21-1 to TRBJ2-1. TRBV21-1 corresponds to a pseudogene. The TCR sequence derives from an adult who was a healthcare worker with PCR-confirmed SARS-CoV-2 infection or an uninfected control (not recorded which). This material consisted of whole blood, taken at baseline. Written as DNA, the CDR3 is TGTGCCAGCAGTAATGATCCCCACTACAATGAGCAGTTCTTC. This translates into CASSNDPHYNEQFF.